These 16 T cell receptor beta chains were all obtained from the same sample, sequenced in a study of T cells after yellow fever vaccination. TCRdb reprocessed the 5' RACE reads via MiXCR and lists one record per CDR3 protein. The repertoire holds under 600,000 distinct CDR3 sequences, with roughly 13% as singletons. The sample in question was PBMCs, obtained on the day of the yellow fever booster vaccination. The receptor set was obtained from a man younger than 45 who received the YFV17D yellow fever vaccine.

In its sample, this clonotype was seen a few times. The J gene is TRBJ2-2, the V gene TRBV15; a weak D match, TRBD2 (6 bases). The V end lost 0 bases, the J end lost 6 bases, and 8 bases lay between the germline ends. This CDR3 comprises 14 residues. Germline values: CDR1 LNHNV, CDR2 YYDKDF (reference sequence). In DNA, the CDR3 is TGTGCCACCAGCAGAGAACCTAGCGCCGGGGAGCTGTTTTTT. Its protein is CATSREPSAGELFF.

The V gene is TRBV7-2, the J gene TRBJ2-7, with D possibly called TRBD1 or TRBD2 (6 bases each). CDR3 length: 16 residues. In germline, CDR1 is SGHTA, CDR2 FQGNSA. V lost 4 bases and J lost 7, with 23 bases in between. The CDR3 DNA follows: TGTGCCAGCAGCTCGAGGAGTACAGGGAGGCTATGGGAGCAGTACTTC. It codes for CASSSRSTGRLWEQYF.

This chain connects TRBV28 to TRBJ2-7, with 12 bases aligning to TRBD2. Germline CDR1 reads MDHEN; CDR2 reads SYDVKM. Trimming took 5 bases from V and 3 from J; bases not matched to a gene: 17. The CDR3 consists of 19 residues. DNA for the CDR3: TGTGCCAGCAGTGACCAGGGACGGTCTAGCGGGAGGGCGCGCTACGAGCAGTACTTC. Translating gives CASSDQGRSSGRARYEQYF.

This clonotype has a handful of counts. This chain uses TRBV4-1 with TRBJ1-1; no definite D call. The ends were cut back, 0 bases at V and 0 bases at J, with 14 bases in the middle. Germline CDR1 reads MGHRA; CDR2 reads YSYEKL. CDR3 length: 17 amino acids. CDR3 nucleotide sequence: TGCGCCAGCAGCCAAGAGGCAGGCCCTAATCTGAACACTGAAGCTTTCTTT. Encoded protein: CASSQEAGPNLNTEAFF.

This clonotype has a count of ten or more. This rearrangement joins TRBV5-1 to TRBJ2-7, with 7 nucleotides matching TRBD1. The trim removed 0 bases at V and 4 bases at J, leaving 4 bases unmatched. This CDR3 comprises 14 residues. Germline V gene lookup returns CDR1 SGHRS and CDR2 YFSETQ. The CDR3 DNA sequence: TGCGCCAGCAGCTTGGGGGACAGCCGATACGAGCAGTACTTC. Protein sequence: CASSLGDSRYEQYF.

This clonotype was detected a few times. This rearrangement joins TRBV23-1 to TRBJ2-6; tentative D call: TRBD1 (6 bases). TRBV23-1 is placed among ORFs of uncertain function. Trimming took 2 bases from V and 0 from J, leaving 11 bases between them. The CDR3 is 17 residues long. CDR3 in DNA: TGCGCCAGCAGTCAAGTGGGACATAACTCTGGGGCCAACGTCCTGACTTTC. As protein: CASSQVGHNSGANVLTF.

About this clonotype itself: A junction end diverges from the germline sequence, so it may reflect a read error. The chain carries TRBV12-3 or TRBV12-4 and TRBJ1-4; TRBD1 matches at 9 bases. The CDR3 totals 13 residues. The CDR3 sequence: CTSRDRDNEKLFF. CDR3 nucleotide sequence: TGTACCAGCCGGGACAGGGATAATGAAAAACTGTTTTTT.

The chain joins TRBV11-2 to TRBJ2-3; TRBD2 agrees at 9 bases. CDR1 is SGHAT, CDR2 FQNNGV, per germline. The CDR3 extends over 15 amino acids. The trim removed 2 bases at V and 5 bases at J, leaving 5 bases unmatched. The CDR3 sequence: CASSLMAGGVDTQYF. The CDR3 region has the DNA TGTGCCAGCAGCTTAATGGCGGGAGGGGTAGATACGCAGTATTTT.

This clonotype was counted a few times. The V and J genes are TRBV12-5 and TRBJ2-5; 7 nucleotides line up with TRBD1. The J segment lost 3 bases and the V segment lost 6 bases, leaving 7 bases of the junction unmatched. The CDR3 covers 14 residues. Germline CDR1 is LGHNT and CDR2 is FRNRAP. The CDR3 loop is CASGPGQKKETQYF. CDR3 DNA: TGTGCTAGTGGACCGGGACAGAAAAAAGAGACCCAGTACTTC.

The chain combines TRBV5-8 with TRBJ1-2, with D unclear. The germline CDR1 and CDR2 sequences are SGHTS and YDEGEE. This CDR3 is built from 14 residues. Between the trimmed V and J ends, which lost 1 base and 3 bases, there was a span of 10 bases. The CDR3 DNA sequence: TGTGCCAGCAGCTTGCCCAGGCGAGACTATGGCTACACCTTC. It specifies CASSLPRRDYGYTF.

This clonotype was seen at least ten times. The chain employs TRBV7-8 and TRBJ2-1, with TRBD1 as a possible D gene (6 bases). The V gene lost 1 base and the J gene lost 0 bases, with 13 bases spanning the gap. This CDR3 is built from 17 residues. From germline, CDR1 is SGHVS and CDR2 FQNEAQ. CDR3 coding DNA: TGTGCCAGCAGCTTAGTGACAGGTCTCAGCTCCTACAATGAGCAGTTCTTC. Amino acids: CASSLVTGLSSYNEQFF.

The CDR3 region is CASSYGGSTREQYF. The CDR3 bases are TGTGCCAGCAGTTACGGGGGATCTACGAGGGAGCAGTACTTC. V usage is TRBV28 and J usage is TRBJ2-7, with D maybe TRBD2 (6 bases). The CDR3 spans 14 residues. V was clipped by 4 bases and J by 7 bases, with 17 bases between them. CDR1 is MDHEN and CDR2 is SYDVKM in the germline V gene.

This rearrangement joins TRBV14 to TRBJ2-1; possible D gene TRBD2, 6 bases. The V and J ends lost 0 bases and 5 bases respectively, with 14 bases between them. The CDR3 is 16 residues long. Germline CDR1 reads SGHDN; CDR2 reads FVKESK. DNA of the CDR3: TGTGCCAGCAGCCAAGATCAACTAGCTTCCCACAATGAGCAGTTCTTC. Its translation is CASSQDQLASHNEQFF.

The V gene is TRBV5-1, the J gene TRBJ2-1, with 8 bases matching TRBD2. The CDR3 is made up of 15 amino acids. Germline CDR1 SGHRS, CDR2 YFSETQ. The junction had 3 bases not matched to a gene; V was cut back by 3 bases and J by 1 base. The CDR3 sequence is CASSSGGVSYNEQFF. CDR3 nucleotides: TGCGCCAGCAGCTCGGGGGGGGTTTCCTACAATGAGCAGTTCTTC.

The CDR3 here is CASSLADRGRAQFF. CDR3 bases: TGTGCCAGCAGTCTCGCTGACAGGGGGCGCGCCCAGTTCTTC. The chain joins TRBV12-3 or TRBV12-4 to TRBJ2-1, with 10 bases aligning to TRBD1. The CDR3 is 14 amino acids. Trimming took 5 bases from V and 13 from J; bases not matched to a gene: 11.

The chain couples TRBV13 to TRBJ2-2; 14 bases map to TRBD2. Germline CDR1 is PRHDT and CDR2 is FYEKMQ (reference sequence). Trimming took 5 bases from V and 4 from J; bases not matched to a gene: 18. The CDR3 sequence is 21 residues long. CDR3 sequence (DNA): TGTGCCAGCAGCGGACAGTCAGGGACTAGCGGGAGCCCGTCGAGCACCGGGGAGCTGTTTTTT. Translated: CASSGQSGTSGSPSSTGELFF.